Described below is a single T cell receptor (beta chain) sequence and its context. The sample comes from a study of blood T cell repertoires in COVID-19. Whole-study context: Italy, Spain and the United States were the sources of the convalescent and acute COVID-19 samples.

Per the original data handling: The assay estimated nucleated cells by amplifying reference gene primers. Method: immunoSEQ multiplex PCR; TCRdb's copy keeps in-frame clones and lacks some. V and J calls plus clone size are reproduced from that table; the DNA served to infer D and trimming. This sample carries some 180,000 clones, 70% to 90% of them seen once, and the ten largest clones take approximately 8%. CDR1 and CDR2 from the germline V gene are LNHDA and SQIVND (reference sequence). Trimming took 8 bases from V and 5 from J, leaving 21 bases between them. There are 15 residues in the CDR3. Enrollment of patients from Seattle took place during active infection, with longitudinal follow-up.

The sequence came from a woman aged 80 or over with COVID-19, enrolled during active disease. The chain joins TRBV19 to TRBJ1-1; D gene unclear. Specimen: peripheral blood. The CDR3 sequence is CASPKIGEVWTEAFF. CDR3 nucleotides: TGTGCCAGTCCGAAGATCGGGGAAGTATGGACTGAAGCTTTCTTT.